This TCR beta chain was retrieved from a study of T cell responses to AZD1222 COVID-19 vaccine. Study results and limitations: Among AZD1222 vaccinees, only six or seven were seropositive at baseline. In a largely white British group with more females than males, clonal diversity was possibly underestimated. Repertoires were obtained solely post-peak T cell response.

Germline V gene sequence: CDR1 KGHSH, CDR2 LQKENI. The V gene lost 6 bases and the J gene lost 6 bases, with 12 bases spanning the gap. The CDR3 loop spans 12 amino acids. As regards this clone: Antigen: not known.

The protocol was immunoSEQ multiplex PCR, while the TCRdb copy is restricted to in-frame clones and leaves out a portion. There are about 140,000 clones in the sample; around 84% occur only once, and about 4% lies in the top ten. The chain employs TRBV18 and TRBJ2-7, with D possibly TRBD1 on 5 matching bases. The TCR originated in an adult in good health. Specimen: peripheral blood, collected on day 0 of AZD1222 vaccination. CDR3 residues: CASSPEGVEQYF. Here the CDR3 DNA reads TGTGCCAGCTCCCCCGAAGGGGTCGAGCAGTACTTC.